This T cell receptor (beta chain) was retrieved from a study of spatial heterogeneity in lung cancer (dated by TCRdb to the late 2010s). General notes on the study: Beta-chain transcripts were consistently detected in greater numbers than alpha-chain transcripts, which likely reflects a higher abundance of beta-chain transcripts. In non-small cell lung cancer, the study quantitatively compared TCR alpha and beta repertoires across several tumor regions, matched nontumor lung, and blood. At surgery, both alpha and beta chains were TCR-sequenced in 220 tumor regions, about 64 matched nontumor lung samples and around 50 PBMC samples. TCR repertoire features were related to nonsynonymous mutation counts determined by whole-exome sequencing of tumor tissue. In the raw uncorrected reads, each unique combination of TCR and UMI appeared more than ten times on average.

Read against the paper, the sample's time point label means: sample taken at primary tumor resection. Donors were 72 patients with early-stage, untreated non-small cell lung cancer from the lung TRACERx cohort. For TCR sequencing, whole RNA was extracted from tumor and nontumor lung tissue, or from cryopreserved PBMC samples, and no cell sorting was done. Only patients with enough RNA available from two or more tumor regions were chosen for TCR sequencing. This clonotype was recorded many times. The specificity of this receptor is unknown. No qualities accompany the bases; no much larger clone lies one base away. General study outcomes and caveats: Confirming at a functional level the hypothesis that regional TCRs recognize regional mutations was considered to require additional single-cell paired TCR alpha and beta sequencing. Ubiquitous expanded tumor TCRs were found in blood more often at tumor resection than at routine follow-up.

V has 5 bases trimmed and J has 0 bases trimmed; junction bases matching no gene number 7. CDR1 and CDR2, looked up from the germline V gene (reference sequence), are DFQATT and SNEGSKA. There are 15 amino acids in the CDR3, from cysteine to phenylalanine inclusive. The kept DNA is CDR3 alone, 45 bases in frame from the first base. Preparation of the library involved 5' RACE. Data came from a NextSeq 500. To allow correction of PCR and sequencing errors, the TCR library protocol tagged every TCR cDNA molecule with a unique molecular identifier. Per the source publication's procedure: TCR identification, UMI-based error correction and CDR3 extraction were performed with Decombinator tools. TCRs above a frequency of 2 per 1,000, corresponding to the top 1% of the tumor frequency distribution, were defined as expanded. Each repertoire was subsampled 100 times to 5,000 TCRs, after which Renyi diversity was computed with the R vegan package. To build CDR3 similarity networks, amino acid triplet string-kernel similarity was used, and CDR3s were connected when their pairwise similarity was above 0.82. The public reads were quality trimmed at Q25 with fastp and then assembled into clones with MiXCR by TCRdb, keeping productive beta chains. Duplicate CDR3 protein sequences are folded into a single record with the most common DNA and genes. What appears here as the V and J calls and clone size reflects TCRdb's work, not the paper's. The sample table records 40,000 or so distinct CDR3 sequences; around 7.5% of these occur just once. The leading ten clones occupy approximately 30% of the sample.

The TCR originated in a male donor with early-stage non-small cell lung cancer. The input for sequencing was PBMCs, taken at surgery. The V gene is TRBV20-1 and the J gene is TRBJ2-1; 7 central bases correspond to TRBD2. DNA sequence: TGCAGTGCTCCTCAAGCGGGGAGCTCCTACAATGAGCAGTTCTTC. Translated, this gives CSAPQAGSSYNEQFF.